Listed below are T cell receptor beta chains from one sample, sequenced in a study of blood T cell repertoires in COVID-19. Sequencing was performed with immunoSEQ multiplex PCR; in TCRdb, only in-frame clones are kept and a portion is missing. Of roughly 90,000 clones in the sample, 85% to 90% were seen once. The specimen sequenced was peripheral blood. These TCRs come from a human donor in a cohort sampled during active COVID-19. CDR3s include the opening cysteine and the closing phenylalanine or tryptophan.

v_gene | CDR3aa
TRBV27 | CASSLTGTEAFF
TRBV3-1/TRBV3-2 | CASSPLGLRGGSPLHF
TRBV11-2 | CASSLDLNLLKTEAFF
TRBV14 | CASSSISGTSGLYQETQYF
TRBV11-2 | CASSFEAGGPYEQYF
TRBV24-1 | CATQRQGASEQFF
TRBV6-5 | CASSPVRGSGYEQYF
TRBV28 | CASRPNGLAVYNEQFF
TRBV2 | CASSEAAGGAATVNEQFF
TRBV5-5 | CASSFARRGNGNTIYF
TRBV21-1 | CAERIRKPGNTIYF
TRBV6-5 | CASSSPGTNSYEQYF
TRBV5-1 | CASSFGQGVTDTQYF
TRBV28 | CASSLHRARDRDYNEQFF
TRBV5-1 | CASSLRPASGGDTQYF
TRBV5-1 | CASKETGTSGYEQYF
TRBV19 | CASSTREGNYGYTF
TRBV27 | CASSLHRLQVDGYTF
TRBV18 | CASSPSSTGDYGYTF
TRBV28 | CASSPPGQGGEKLFF
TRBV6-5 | CASSPDRGQMKAFF
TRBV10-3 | CAISESMGRGNTDTQYF
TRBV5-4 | CASSSDRGRYGYTF
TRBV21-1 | CASSKDRARLRRSPLHF
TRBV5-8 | CASSLHNEQFF
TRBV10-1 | CASSESGRGQRDEQFF
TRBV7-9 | CASSARGYEQYF
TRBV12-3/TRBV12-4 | CASTPNWSYEQYF
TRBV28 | CASSDLTLAGETQYF
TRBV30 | CAWSVSDTEAFF
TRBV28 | CASSPGDLNTEAFF
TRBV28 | CASSSSSGIYEQYF
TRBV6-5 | CATKGRLNTEAFF
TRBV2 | CASSEDFTYRRAYEQFF
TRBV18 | CASSPSDSNQPQHF
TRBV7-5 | CARSLGDYVYNEQFF
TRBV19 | CASSPAGTYTGELFF
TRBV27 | CASKSDPATELYGYTF
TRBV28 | CATTQGAGNTIYF
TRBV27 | CASRDSGNSGANVLTF
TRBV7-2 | CASSLGTGATGEKLFF
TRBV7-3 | CASSPGVVGIGELFF
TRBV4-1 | CASSQVDMGLAGGNEQFF
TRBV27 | CASSQQGGETQYF
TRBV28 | CASSPGQGTWIDGYTF
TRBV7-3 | CASSSREGPYNEQFF
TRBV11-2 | CASSLGGPNQPQHF
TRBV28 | CASRPGTGGRYEQYF
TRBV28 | CASSLQGRTTNYGYTF
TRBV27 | CASSSLAGRGNEQFF
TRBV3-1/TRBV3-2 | CASSQDRGSRGISYEQYF
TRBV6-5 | CASSSSYRQGGYTF
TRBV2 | CASSYRGPNSPLHF
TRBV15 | CATSRDRGNEQFF
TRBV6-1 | CASSDLRGSTEAFF